This note documents a single TCR beta chain sequence. The ends lost 4 bases at V and 5 bases at J; junction bases unmatched: 5. The CDR3 has 14 residues. The germline CDR1 and CDR2 sequences are KGHSH and LQKENI. The sample comes from a study of blood T cell repertoires in COVID-19. Turning to the study itself: Nucleic acid was either cDNA or gDNA, and it came from T cells, B-cell-depleted T cells, or PBMCs.

As originally analysed: The assay estimated nucleated cells by amplifying reference gene primers. TCRdb's table, derived via immunoSEQ multiplex PCR, lists solely in-frame clones and lacks some. V, J and clone size are those of that table, while D and trimming were read from the DNA. In the table there are some 200,000 clones, roughly 82% of which are singletons. The TCR originated in a woman in her fifties or sixties with acute COVID-19. What was sequenced was PBMCs or T cells enriched from blood (not recorded which). The gene calls are TRBV18 and TRBJ2-7, with 10 positions matching TRBD1. Here the CDR3 reads CASSRDRGADEQYF. As DNA, the CDR3 is TGTGCCAGCTCACGGGACAGGGGAGCCGACGAGCAGTACTTC.